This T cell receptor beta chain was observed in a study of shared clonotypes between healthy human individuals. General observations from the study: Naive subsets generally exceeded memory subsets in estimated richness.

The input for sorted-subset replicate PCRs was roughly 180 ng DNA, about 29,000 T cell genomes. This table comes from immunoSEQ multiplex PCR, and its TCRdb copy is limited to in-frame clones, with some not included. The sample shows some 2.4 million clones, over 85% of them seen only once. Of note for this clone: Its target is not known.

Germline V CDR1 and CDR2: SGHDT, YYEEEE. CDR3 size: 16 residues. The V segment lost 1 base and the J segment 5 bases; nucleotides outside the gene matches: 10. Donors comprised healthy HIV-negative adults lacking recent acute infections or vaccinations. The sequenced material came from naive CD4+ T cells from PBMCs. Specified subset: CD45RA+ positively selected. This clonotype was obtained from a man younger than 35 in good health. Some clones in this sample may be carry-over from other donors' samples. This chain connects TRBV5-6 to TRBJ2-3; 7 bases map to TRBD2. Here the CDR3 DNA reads TGTGCCAGCAGCTTGTATGGGAGGGCCAGTGGAGATACGCAGTATTTT. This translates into CASSLYGRASGDTQYF.